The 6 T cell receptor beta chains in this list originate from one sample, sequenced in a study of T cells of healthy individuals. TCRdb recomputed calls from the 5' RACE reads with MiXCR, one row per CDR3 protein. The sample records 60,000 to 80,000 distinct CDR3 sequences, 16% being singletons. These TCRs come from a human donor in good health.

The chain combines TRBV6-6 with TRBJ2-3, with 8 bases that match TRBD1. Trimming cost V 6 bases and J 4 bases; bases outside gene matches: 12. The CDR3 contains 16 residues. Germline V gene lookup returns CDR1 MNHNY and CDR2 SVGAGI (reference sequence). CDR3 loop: CASSNPTGEMADTQYF. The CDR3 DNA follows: TGTGCCAGCAGCAACCCGACAGGGGAAATGGCAGATACGCAGTATTTT.

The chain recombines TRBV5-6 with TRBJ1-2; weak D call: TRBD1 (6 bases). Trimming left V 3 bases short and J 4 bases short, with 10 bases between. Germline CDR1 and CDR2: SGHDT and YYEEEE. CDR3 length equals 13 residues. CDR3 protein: CASSSQGTYGYTF. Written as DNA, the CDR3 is TGTGCCAGCAGCTCACAGGGAACCTATGGCTACACCTTC.

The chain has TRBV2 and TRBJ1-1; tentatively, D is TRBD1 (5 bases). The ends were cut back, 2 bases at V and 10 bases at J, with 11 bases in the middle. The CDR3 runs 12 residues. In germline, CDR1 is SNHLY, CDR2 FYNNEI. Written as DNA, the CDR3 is TGTGCCAGCAGTGAAACCCAGGGTCGAGCTTTCTTT. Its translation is CASSETQGRAFF.

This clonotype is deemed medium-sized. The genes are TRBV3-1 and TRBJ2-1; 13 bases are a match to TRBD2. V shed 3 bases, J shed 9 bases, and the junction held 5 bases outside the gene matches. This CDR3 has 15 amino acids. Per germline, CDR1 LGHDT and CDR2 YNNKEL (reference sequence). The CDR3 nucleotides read TGTGCCAGCAGCCACGGGACTAGCGGGATGGGTGAGCAGTTCTTC. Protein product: CASSHGTSGMGEQFF.

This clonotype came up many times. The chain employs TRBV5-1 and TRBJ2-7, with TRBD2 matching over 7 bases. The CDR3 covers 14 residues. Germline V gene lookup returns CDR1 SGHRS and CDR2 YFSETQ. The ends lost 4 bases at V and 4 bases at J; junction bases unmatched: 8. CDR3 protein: CASSAGDVPYEQYF. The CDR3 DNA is TGCGCCAGCAGCGCGGGGGACGTCCCGTACGAGCAGTACTTC. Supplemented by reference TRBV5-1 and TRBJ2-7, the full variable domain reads KAGVTQTPRYLIKTRGQQVTLSCSPISGHRSVSWYQQTPGQGLQFLFEYFSETQRNKGNFPGRFSGRQFSNSRSEMNVSTLELGDSALYLCASSAGDVPYEQYFGPGTRLTVT.

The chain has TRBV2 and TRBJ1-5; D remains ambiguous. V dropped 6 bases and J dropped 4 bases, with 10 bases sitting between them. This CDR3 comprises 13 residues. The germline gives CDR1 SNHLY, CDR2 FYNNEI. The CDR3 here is CASSLRENQPQHF. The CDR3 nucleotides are TGTGCCAGCAGCCTACGGGAGAATCAGCCCCAGCATTTT.